This T cell receptor beta chain was captured in a study of CD8 T cells in Susac syndrome. Overall study results and limits: The study conceded that relatively few individuals underwent its TCR sequencing and HLA analysis.

Sequencing of TCR beta was performed on blood CD8+ and CD4+ T cells. The TEMRA cells underwent FACS enrichment, while the CD8+ and CD4+ T cells underwent negative isolation. Reverse transcription used about 0.45 to 1 ug RNA and random hexamers. With immunoSEQ multiplex PCR, TCR beta CDR3 was amplified across 54 Vbeta and 13 Jbeta. One entry per CDR3 protein results from TCRdb running MiXCR on the immunoSEQ multiplex PCR reads. The data show around 300,000 distinct CDR3 sequences, 89% seen once. About this clonotype: The antigen is undetermined.

Sequencing was performed on CD8+ T cells from PBMCs. This TCR was sampled from a human donor with multiple sclerosis.

The CDR3 nucleotides are TGTGCCAGCAGCGTACGGGACAGACTGAGCTCTGGGGCCAACGTCCTGACTTTC. Protein: CASSVRDRLSSGANVLTF. The chain has TRBV9 and TRBJ2-6; TRBD1 matches 7 bases. Trimming took 1 base from V and 0 from J; bases not matched to a gene: 7. Germline-derived CDR1 and CDR2 are SGDLS and YYNGEE. This CDR3 has 18 residues.